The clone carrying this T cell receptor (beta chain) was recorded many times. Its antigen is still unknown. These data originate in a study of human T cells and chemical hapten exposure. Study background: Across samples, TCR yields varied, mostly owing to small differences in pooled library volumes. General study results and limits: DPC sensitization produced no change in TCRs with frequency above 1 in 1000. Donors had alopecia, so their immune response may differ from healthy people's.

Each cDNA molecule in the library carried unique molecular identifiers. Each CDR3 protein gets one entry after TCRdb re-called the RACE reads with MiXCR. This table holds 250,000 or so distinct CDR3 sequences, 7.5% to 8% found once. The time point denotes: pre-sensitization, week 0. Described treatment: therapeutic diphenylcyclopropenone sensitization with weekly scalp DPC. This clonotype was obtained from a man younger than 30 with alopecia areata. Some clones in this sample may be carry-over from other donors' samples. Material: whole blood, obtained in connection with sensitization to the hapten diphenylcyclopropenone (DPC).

This CDR3 is CASSFFGTGVSFF. DNA for the CDR3: TGTGCCAGCAGCTTTTTCGGGACAGGAGTTTCTTTCTTT. The chain combines TRBV7-9 with TRBJ1-1, with TRBD1 identical over 8 bases. Germline trimming cut 3 bases from V and 12 bases from J; bases unmatched to any gene: 9. Germline CDR1 reads SEHNR; CDR2 reads FQNEAQ (reference sequence). CDR3 length equals 13 residues.